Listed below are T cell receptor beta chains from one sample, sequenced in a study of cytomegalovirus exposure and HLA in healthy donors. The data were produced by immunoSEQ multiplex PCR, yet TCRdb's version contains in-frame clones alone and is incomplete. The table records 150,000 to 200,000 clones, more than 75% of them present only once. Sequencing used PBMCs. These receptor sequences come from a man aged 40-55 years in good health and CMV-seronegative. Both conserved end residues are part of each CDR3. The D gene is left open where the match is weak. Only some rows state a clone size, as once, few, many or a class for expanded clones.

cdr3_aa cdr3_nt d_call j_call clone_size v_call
CASRLTGNQPQHF TGTGCCAGCAGGTTGACAGGCAATCAGCCCCAGCATTTT . TRBJ1-5 once TRBV6-5
CASSLEKTWAVTDTQYF TGTGCCAGCAGCTTAGAAAAAACTTGGGCAGTCACAGATACGCAGTATTTT . TRBJ2-3 . TRBV11-3
CASSPGTSGMNEQFF TGTGCCAGCAGTCCCGGGACTAGCGGGATGAATGAGCAGTTCTTC TRBD2 TRBJ2-1 . TRBV6-1
CASSRQGGSDEQYF TGTGCCAGCAGCCGACAGGGAGGTTCTGACGAGCAGTACTTC . TRBJ2-7 . TRBV11-2
CASSFDYRGLSYEQYF TGTGCCAGCAGTTTTGACTACAGGGGCTTGTCGTACGAGCAGTACTTC TRBD1 TRBJ2-7 few TRBV28
CASSHDRKGLFF TGTGCCAGCAGCCACGACAGGAAGGGACTGTTTTTT . TRBJ1-4 . TRBV6-5
CASSPTGRSTNEKLFF TGTGCCAGCAGCCCGACAGGCCGAAGCACTAATGAAAAACTGTTTTTT . TRBJ1-4 once TRBV7-9
CASSVARGGTQVDSGANVLTF TGTGCCAGCAGCGTAGCTAGGGGGGGCACTCAGGTCGATTCTGGGGCCAACGTCCTGACTTTC . TRBJ2-6 few TRBV9
CASSSAPGTEAFF TGCGCCAGCAGCTCGGCCCCGGGCACTGAAGCTTTCTTT . TRBJ1-1 . TRBV5-1
CASSSPSRPQHF TGTGCCAGCAGTTCCCCAAGTAGGCCCCAGCATTTT . TRBJ1-5 . TRBV28
CASSAGQGAADTQYF TGTGCCAGCAGCGCCGGACAGGGGGCGGCAGATACGCAGTATTTT TRBD1 TRBJ2-3 . TRBV9
CAISMSGRSGETQYF TGTGCCATCAGTATGTCAGGGAGGTCGGGGGAGACCCAGTACTTC . TRBJ2-5 . TRBV10-3
CASSLGTSGPDTQYF TGTGCCAGCAGCTTAGGTACTAGCGGGCCCGATACGCAGTATTTT TRBD2 TRBJ2-3 . TRBV7-3
CASSPGQGAYEQYF TGCGCCAGCAGCCCTGGACAGGGGGCATACGAGCAGTACTTC TRBD1 TRBJ2-7 . TRBV5-1
CASSLGGPGDTQYF TGTGCCAGCAGTTTAGGCGGGCCGGGGGATACGCAGTATTTT . TRBJ2-3 . TRBV6-5
CASSQEASGGGVETQYF TGTGCCAGCAGCCAAGAGGCTAGCGGGGGGGGCGTAGAGACCCAGTACTTC TRBD2 TRBJ2-5 . TRBV4-2
CASSPDPARGKLFF TGCGCCAGCAGCCCAGACCCAGCAAGGGGAAAACTGTTTTTT . TRBJ1-4 few TRBV5-1
CASSLLKPYSGTGATEAFF TGTGCCAGCAGTTTATTAAAACCCTACTCAGGGACAGGGGCGACTGAAGCTTTCTTT TRBD1 TRBJ1-1 . TRBV27
CASSSQRGGYEQYF TGTGCCAGCAGCTCCCAGCGGGGGGGCTACGAGCAGTACTTC TRBD2 TRBJ2-7 once TRBV7-2
CATTGVGADTQYF TGCGCCACGACAGGGGTGGGCGCAGATACGCAGTATTTT TRBD1 TRBJ2-3 . TRBV4-1
CASWSGRITDTQYF TGTGCCAGCTGGAGCGGGAGGATCACAGATACGCAGTATTTT TRBD2 TRBJ2-3 . TRBV6-5
CASSLAEGDGQETQYF TGTGCCAGCAGCTTGGCCGAAGGGGATGGTCAAGAGACCCAGTACTTC . TRBJ2-5 . TRBV5-7
CATSRDNGGNTEAFF TGTGCCACCAGCAGAGACAACGGGGGGAACACTGAAGCTTTCTTT . TRBJ1-1 . TRBV15
CASSRQGGETQYF TGTGCCAGCAGTAGACAGGGGGGAGAGACCCAGTACTTC TRBD1 TRBJ2-5 . TRBV6-6
CASSLVALPEETQYF TGTGCCAGCAGCTTAGTCGCACTACCCGAAGAGACCCAGTACTTC . TRBJ2-5 few TRBV7-9
CASKIRRDMYGYTF TGTGCCAGCAAGATTCGAAGGGACATGTATGGCTACACCTTC . TRBJ1-2 . TRBV5-4
CSASRKAAQYF TGCAGTGCTAGCCGGAAAGCGGCCCAGTACTTC . TRBJ2-5 . TRBV20-1
CATSRVLEGGELFF TGTGCCACCAGCAGAGTCTTGGAGGGGGGGGAGCTGTTTTTT . TRBJ2-2 . TRBV15
CASSLLLAGVSGANVLTF TGTGCCAGCAGCTTACTACTAGCGGGAGTCTCTGGGGCCAACGTCCTGACTTTC TRBD2 TRBJ2-6 . TRBV7-6
CASSPGQATGEKLFF TGTGCCAGCAGCCCCGGACAGGCCACAGGTGAAAAACTGTTTTTT TRBD1 TRBJ1-4 . TRBV27
CASSQDLSSYNEQFF TGCGCCAGCAGCCAAGACCTCAGCTCCTACAATGAGCAGTTCTTC . TRBJ2-1 . TRBV4-3
CAWRAGPRANSPLHF TGTGCCTGGAGGGCGGGACCGCGGGCCAATTCACCCCTCCACTTT . TRBJ1-6 few TRBV30
CASSPILVTPETQYF TGTGCCAGCAGCCCCATCTTGGTTACTCCCGAGACCCAGTACTTC . TRBJ2-5 . TRBV5-6
CAINRYRGETGELFF TGTGCCATCAATCGGTACAGGGGTGAAACCGGGGAGCTGTTTTTT TRBD1 TRBJ2-2 once TRBV10-3
CASSLFPGQNYEQYF TGTGCCAGCAGCTTATTTCCCGGACAGAACTACGAGCAGTACTTC . TRBJ2-7 . TRBV7-3
CASSPSGSIAYEQYF TGCGCCAGCAGCCCTAGCGGGAGTATTGCCTACGAGCAGTACTTC TRBD2 TRBJ2-7 . TRBV5-1
CSVGFTYEQYF TGCAGCGTCGGGTTTACCTACGAGCAGTACTTC . TRBJ2-7 . TRBV29-1
CASSLRDRGIYEQYF TGTGCCAGCAGCCTCCGGGACAGGGGTATTTACGAGCAGTACTTC TRBD1 TRBJ2-7 . TRBV6-1
CASSQVISGGGYTF TGCGCCAGCAGCCAGGTTATATCGGGGGGAGGCTACACCTTC . TRBJ1-2 . TRBV4-3
CASSRDYTRTDTQYF TGCGCCAGCAGCCGGGACTACACTCGCACAGATACGCAGTATTTT TRBD2 TRBJ2-3 . TRBV4-3
CASSPRGGFLANEKLFF TGCGCCAGCAGCCCCCGAGGAGGGTTCTTGGCTAATGAAAAACTGTTTTTT . TRBJ1-4 . TRBV5-1
CASSLGWQNTGELFF TGTGCCAGCAGCTTAGGTTGGCAGAACACCGGGGAGCTGTTTTTT . TRBJ2-2 . TRBV7-2
CASSLGLAGGGNTGELFF TGTGCCAGCAGCCTAGGACTAGCGGGGGGAGGGAACACCGGGGAGCTGTTTTTT TRBD2 TRBJ2-2 . TRBV9